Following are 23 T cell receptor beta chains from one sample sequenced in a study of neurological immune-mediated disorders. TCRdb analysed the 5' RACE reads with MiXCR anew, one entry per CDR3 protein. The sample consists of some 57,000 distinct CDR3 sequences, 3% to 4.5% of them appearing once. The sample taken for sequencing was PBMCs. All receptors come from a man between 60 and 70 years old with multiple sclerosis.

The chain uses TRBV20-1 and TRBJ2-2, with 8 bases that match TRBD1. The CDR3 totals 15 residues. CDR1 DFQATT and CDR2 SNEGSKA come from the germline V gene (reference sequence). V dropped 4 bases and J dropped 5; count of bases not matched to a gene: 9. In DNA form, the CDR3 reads TGCAGTGCTATTAGGGGGCAGGGGGCGACCGGGGAGCTGTTTTTT. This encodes CSAIRGQGATGELFF.

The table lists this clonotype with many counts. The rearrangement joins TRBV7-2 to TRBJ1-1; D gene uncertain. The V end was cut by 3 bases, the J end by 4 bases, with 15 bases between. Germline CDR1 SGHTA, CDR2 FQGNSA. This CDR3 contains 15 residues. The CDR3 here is CASSLERMRSTEAFF. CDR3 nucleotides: TGTGCCAGCAGCTTGGAGCGGATGAGGAGCACTGAAGCTTTCTTT.

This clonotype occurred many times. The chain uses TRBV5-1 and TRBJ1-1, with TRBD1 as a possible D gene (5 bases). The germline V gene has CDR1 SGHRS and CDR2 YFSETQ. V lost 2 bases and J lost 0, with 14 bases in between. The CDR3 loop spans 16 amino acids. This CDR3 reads CASSFRDGSLNTEAFF. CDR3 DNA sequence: TGCGCCAGCAGCTTCCGGGACGGCTCCCTGAACACTGAAGCTTTCTTT.

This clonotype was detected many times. CDR3 amino acids: CSASRGIQETQYF. The DNA of the CDR3 is TGCAGTGCTAGTCGGGGGATCCAAGAGACCCAGTACTTC. The genes are TRBV20-1 and TRBJ2-5; maybe TRBD2 (6 bases). V was cut by 3 bases and J by 1 base, with 9 bases left in between. Germline V gene sequence: CDR1 DFQATT, CDR2 SNEGSKA (reference sequence). CDR3 length: 13 residues.

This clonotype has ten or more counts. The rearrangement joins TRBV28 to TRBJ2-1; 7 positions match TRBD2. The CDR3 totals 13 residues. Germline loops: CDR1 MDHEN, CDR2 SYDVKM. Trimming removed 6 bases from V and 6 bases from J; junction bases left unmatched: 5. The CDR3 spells CASRRLAINEQFF. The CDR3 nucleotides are TGTGCCAGCAGAAGACTAGCTATCAATGAGCAGTTCTTC.

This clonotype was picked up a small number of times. In nucleotides, the CDR3 is TGTGCCAGCAGTGCCGAACAAGTCAATCAGCCCCAGCATTTT. Its protein product is CASSAEQVNQPQHF. The gene calls are TRBV2 and TRBJ1-5; D unresolved. The CDR3 sequence is 14 residues long. The V gene lost 4 bases and the J gene lost 3 bases, with 10 bases spanning the gap. Germline V lookup: CDR1 SNHLY, CDR2 FYNNEI.

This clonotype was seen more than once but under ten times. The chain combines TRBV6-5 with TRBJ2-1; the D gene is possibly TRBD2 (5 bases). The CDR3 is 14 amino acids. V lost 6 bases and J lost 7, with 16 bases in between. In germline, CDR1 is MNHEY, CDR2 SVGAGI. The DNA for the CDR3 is TGTGCCAGCAGCCTCAGTGGGCCGGGGAATGAGCAGTTCTTC. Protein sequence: CASSLSGPGNEQFF.

The DNA for the CDR3 is TGTGCCAGTCGGACAGGGGGCCGTAGCTCCTACAATGAGCAGTTCTTC. Amino acids: CASRTGGRSSYNEQFF. The chain joins TRBV6-6 to TRBJ2-1; 11 nucleotides match TRBD1. CDR1 MNHNY and CDR2 SVGAGI come from the germline V gene (reference sequence). The V segment lost 9 bases and the J segment 0 bases; nucleotides outside the gene matches: 7. This CDR3 region has 16 residues.

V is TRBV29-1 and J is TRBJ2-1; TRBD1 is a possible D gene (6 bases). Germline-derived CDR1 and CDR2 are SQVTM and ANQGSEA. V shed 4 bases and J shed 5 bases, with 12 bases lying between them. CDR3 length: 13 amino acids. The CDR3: CSVGGRLNNEQFF. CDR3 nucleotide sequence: TGCAGCGTTGGGGGGCGGCTCAACAATGAGCAGTTCTTC.

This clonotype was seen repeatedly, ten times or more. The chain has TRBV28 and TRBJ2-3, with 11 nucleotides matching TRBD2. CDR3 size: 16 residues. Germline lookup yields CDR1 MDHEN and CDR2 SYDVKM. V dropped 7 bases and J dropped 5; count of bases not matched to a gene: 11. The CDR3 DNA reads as TGTGCCAGCACCTCCATCGCCCTAGCGGGAGGAGATACGCAGTATTTT. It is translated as CASTSIALAGGDTQYF.

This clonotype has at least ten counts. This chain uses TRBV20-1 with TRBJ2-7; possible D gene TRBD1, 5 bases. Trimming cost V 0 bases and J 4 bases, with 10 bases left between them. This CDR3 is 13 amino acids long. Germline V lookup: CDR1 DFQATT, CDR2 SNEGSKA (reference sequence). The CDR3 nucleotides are TGCAGTGCTAGAGATGCAGGGCTGTACGAGCAGTACTTC. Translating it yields CSARDAGLYEQYF.

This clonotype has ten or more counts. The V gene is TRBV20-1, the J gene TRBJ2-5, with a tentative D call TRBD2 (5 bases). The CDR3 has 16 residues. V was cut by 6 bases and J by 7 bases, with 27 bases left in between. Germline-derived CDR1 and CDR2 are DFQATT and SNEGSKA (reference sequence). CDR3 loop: CSASSRVLGDVGTQYF. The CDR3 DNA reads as TGCAGTGCGTCCTCGCGGGTTCTTGGGGATGTAGGGACCCAGTACTTC.

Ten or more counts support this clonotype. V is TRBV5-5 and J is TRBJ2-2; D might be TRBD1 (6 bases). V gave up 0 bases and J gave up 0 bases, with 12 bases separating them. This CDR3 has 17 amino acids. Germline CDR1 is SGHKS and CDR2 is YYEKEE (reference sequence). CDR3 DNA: TGTGCCAGCAGCTTGGATTACAGGGCACCGAACACCGGGGAGCTGTTTTTT. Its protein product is CASSLDYRAPNTGELFF.

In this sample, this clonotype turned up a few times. The chain's CDR3 is CSATYGPGGRTDTQYF. Here the CDR3 DNA reads TGCAGTGCTACCTACGGCCCCGGCGGGCGCACAGATACGCAGTATTTT. V and J are TRBV20-1 and TRBJ2-3, with D possibly being TRBD2 (5 bases). V was trimmed by 4 bases and J by 1 base, leaving 18 bases between them. CDR1 DFQATT and CDR2 SNEGSKA come from the germline V gene (reference sequence). The CDR3 has 16 amino acids.

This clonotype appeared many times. The CDR3 protein is CASSVPGQGSADTQYF. The CDR3 nucleotides are TGTGCCAGCAGCGTTCCGGGACAGGGGTCCGCAGATACGCAGTATTTT. V and J are TRBV5-6 and TRBJ2-3; TRBD1 matches 10 bases. The germline CDR1 and CDR2 sequences are SGHDT and YYEEEE. CDR3 length equals 16 residues. The ends lost 4 bases at V and 4 bases at J; junction bases unmatched: 9.

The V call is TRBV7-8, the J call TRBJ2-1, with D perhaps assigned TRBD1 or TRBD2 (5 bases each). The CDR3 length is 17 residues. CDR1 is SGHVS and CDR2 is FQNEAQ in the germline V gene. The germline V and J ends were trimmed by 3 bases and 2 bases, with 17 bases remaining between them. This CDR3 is CASSFRGRAITYNEQFF. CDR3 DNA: TGTGCCAGCAGCTTTAGGGGACGGGCAATAACCTACAATGAGCAGTTCTTC.

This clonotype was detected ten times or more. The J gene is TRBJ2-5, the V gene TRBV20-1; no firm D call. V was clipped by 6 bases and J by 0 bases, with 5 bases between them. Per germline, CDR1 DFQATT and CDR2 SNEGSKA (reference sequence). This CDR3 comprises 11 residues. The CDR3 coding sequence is TGCAGTGCAGAGAACCAAGAGACCCAGTACTTC. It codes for CSAENQETQYF.

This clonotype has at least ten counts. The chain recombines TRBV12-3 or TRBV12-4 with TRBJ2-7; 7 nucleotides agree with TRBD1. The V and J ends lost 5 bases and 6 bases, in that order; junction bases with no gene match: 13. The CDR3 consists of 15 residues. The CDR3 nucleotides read TGTGCCAGCAGTCCCTATCGGGACAGCACCGGCGAGCAGTACTTC. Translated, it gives CASSPYRDSTGEQYF.

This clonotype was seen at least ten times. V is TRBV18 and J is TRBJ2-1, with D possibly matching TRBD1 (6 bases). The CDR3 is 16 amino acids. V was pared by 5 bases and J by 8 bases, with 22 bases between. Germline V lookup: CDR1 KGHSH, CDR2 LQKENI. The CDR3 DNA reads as TGTGCCAGCTCAGGAACAAGCAGGGGAGTTGGCGATGAGCAGTTCTTC. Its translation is CASSGTSRGVGDEQFF.

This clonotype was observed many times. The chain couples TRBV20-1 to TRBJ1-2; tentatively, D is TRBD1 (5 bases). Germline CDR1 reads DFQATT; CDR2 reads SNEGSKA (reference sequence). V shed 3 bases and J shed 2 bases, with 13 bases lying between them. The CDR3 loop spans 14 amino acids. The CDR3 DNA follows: TGCAGTGCTAGTTCGCCGGGACCCAACTATGGCTACACCTTC. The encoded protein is CSASSPGPNYGYTF.

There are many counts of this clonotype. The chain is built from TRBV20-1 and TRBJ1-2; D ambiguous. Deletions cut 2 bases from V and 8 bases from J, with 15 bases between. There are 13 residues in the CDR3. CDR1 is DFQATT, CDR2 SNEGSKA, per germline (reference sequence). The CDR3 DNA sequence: TGCAGTGCTAGACCCGCCCCAACATTGGGCTACACCTTC. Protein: CSARPAPTLGYTF.

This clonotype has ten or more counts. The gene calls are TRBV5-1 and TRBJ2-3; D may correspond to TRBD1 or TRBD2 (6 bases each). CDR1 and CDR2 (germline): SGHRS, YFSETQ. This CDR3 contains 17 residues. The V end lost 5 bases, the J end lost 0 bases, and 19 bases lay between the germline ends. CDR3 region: CASRNPGASKSTDTQYF. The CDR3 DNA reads TGCGCCAGCAGGAACCCGGGGGCATCGAAAAGCACAGATACGCAGTATTTT.

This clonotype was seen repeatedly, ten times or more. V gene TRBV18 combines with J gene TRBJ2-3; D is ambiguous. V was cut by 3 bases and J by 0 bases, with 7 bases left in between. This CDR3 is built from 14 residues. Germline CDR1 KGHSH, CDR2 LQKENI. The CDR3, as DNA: TGTGCCAGCTCACCTCGGCAGAGCACAGATACGCAGTATTTT. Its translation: CASSPRQSTDTQYF.